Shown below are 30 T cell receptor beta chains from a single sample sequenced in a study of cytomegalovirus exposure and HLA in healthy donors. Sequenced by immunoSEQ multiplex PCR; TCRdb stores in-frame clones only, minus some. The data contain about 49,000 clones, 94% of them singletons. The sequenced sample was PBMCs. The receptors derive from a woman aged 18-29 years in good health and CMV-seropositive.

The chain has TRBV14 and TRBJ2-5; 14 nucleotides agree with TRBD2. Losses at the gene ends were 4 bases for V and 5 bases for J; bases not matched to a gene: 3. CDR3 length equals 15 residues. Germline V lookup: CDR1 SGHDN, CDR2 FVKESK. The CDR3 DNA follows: TGTGCCAGCAGCCTGGGACTAGCGGGAGCTGAGACCCAGTACTTC. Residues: CASSLGLAGAETQYF. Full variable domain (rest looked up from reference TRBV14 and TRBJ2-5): EAGVTQFPSHSVIEKGQTVTLRCDPISGHDNLYWYRRVMGKEIKFLLHFVKESKQDESGMPNNRFLAERTGGTYSTLKVQPAELEDSGVYFCASSLGLAGAETQYFGPGTRLLVL.

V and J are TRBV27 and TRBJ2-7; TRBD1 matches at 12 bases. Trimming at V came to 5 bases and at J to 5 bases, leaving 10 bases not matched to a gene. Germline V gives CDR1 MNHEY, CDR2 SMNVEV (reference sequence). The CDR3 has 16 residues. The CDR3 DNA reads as TGTGCCAGCAGTGAATACCGGGACAGGGGGCCCAACGAGCAGTACTTC. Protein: CASSEYRDRGPNEQYF.

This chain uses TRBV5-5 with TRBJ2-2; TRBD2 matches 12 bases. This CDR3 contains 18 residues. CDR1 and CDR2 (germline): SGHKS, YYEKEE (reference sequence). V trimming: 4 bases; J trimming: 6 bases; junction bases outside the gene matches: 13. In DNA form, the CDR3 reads TGTGCCAGCAGCCCCATAACGACTAGCGGGAGAACCTCCGGGGAGCTGTTTTTT. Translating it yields CASSPITTSGRTSGELFF.

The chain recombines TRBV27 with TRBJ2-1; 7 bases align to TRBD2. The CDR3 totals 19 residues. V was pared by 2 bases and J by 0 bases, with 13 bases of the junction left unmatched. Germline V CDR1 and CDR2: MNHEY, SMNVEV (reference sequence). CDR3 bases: TGTGCCAGCAGTTTAAGGGCGGCGCGGCGGGGGAGCTCCTACAATGAGCAGTTCTTC. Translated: CASSLRAARRGSSYNEQFF.

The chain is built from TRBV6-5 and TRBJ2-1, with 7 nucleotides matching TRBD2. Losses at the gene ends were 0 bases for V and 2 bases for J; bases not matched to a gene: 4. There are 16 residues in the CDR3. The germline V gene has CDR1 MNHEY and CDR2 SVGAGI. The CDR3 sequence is CASSYSWLAAYNEQFF. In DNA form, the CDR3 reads TGTGCCAGCAGTTACTCCTGGCTAGCGGCCTACAATGAGCAGTTCTTC.

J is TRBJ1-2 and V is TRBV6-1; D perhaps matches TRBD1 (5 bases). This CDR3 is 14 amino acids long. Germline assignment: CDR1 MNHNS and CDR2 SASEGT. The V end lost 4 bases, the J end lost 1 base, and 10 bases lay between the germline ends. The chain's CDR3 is CASSAGYGNYGYTF. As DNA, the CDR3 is TGTGCCAGCAGTGCAGGGTATGGTAACTATGGCTACACCTTC.

The CDR3 region is CASSGWDRGSYEQYF. CDR3 DNA: TGTGCCAGCAGCGGCTGGGACAGGGGCTCCTACGAGCAGTACTTC. The chain carries TRBV5-8 and TRBJ2-7; 10 nucleotides match TRBD1. Trimming at V came to 4 bases and at J to 0 bases, leaving 4 bases not matched to a gene. This CDR3 is built from 15 residues. Germline lookup yields CDR1 SGHTS and CDR2 YDEGEE.

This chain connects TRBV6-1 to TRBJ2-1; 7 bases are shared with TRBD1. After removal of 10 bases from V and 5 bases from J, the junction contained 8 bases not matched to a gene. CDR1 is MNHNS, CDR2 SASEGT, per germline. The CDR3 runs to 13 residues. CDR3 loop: CAITDRVDNEQFF. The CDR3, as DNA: TGTGCCATCACTGACAGGGTTGACAATGAGCAGTTCTTC.

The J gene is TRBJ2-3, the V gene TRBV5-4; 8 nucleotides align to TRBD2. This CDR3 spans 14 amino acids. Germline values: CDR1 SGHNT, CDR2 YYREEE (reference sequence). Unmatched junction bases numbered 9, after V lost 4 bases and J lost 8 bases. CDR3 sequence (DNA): TGTGCCAGCAGCGCGGGACTAGATAAGGTTACGCAGTATTTT. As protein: CASSAGLDKVTQYF.

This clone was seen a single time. CDR3 bases: TGCGCCAGCAGCCCTTCCAGGGGGTTGGGTGGCTACACCTTC. It translates to CASSPSRGLGGYTF. The chain links TRBV4-3 to TRBJ1-2; TRBD1 matches at 7 bases. J was trimmed by 7 bases and V by 4 bases; bases with no gene match: 9. The length of the CDR3 is 14 residues. Germline CDR1 is LGHNA and CDR2 is YSLEER.

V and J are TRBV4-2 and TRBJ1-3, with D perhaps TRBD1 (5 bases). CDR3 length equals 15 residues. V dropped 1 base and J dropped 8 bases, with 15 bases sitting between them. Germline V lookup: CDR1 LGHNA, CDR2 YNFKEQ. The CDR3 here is CASSQGGGSGDTIYF. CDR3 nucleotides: TGTGCCAGCAGCCAAGGGGGGGGAAGCGGAGACACCATATATTTT.

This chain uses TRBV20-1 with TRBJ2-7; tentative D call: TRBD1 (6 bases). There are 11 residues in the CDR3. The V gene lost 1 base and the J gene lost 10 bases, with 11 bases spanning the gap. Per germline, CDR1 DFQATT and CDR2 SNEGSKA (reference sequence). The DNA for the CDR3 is TGCAGTGCTAGAGTACCACAGGGACAGTACTTC. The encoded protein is CSARVPQGQYF.

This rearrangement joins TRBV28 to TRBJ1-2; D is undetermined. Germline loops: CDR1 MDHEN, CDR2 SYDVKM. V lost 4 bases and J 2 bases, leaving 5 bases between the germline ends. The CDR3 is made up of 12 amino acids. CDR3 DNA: TGTGCCAGCAGTTCCGTAAACTATGGCTACACCTTC. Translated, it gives CASSSVNYGYTF.

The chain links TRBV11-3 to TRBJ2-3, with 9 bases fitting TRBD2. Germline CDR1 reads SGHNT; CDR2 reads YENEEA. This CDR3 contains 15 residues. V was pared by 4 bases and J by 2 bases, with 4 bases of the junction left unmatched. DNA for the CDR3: TGTGCCAGCAGCTATAGCGGGAGAATCACAGATACGCAGTATTTT. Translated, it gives CASSYSGRITDTQYF.

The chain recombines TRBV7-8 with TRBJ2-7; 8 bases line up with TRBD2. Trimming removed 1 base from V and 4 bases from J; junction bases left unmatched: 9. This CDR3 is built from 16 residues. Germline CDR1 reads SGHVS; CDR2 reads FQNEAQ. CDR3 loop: CASSLGPGLVSYEQYF. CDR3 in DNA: TGTGCCAGCAGCTTAGGACCGGGACTAGTATCTTACGAGCAGTACTTC.

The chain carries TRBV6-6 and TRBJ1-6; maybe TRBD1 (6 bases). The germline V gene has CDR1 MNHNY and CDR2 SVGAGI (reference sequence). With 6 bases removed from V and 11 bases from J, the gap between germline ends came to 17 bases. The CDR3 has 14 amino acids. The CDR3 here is CASSPGQIGTPLHF. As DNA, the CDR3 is TGTGCCAGCAGCCCCGGACAGATTGGAACACCCCTCCACTTT.

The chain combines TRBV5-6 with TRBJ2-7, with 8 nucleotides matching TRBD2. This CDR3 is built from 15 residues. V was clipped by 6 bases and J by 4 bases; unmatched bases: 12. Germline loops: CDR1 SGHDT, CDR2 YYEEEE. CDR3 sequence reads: CASTFRASGRYEQYF. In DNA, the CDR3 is TGTGCCAGCACTTTTAGGGCTAGCGGGCGGTACGAGCAGTACTTC. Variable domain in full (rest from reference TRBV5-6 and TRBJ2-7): DAGVTQSPTHLIKTRGQQVTLRCSPKSGHDTVSWYQQALGQGPQFIFQYYEEEERQRGNFPDRFSGHQFPNYSSELNVNALLLGDSALYLCASTFRASGRYEQYFGPGTRLTVT.

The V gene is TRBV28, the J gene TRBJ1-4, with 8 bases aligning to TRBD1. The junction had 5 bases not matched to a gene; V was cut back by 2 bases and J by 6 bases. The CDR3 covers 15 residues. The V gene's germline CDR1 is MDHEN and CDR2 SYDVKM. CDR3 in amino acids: CASSLRTGLYEKLFF. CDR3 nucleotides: TGTGCCAGCAGTTTAAGGACAGGGTTGTATGAAAAACTGTTTTTT.

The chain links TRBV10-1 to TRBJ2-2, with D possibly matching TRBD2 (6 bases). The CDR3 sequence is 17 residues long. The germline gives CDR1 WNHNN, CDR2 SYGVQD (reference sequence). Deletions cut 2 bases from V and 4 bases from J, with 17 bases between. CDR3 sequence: CASSEVGAGRSTGELFF. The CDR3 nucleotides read TGCGCCAGCAGTGAGGTCGGGGCGGGAAGGAGCACCGGGGAGCTGTTTTTT.

The DNA of the CDR3 is TGCAGCGTTGAGTACCCCAGGGGTAAAGCGGGGACTGAAGCTTTCTTT. Amino acid sequence: CSVEYPRGKAGTEAFF. The V and J genes are TRBV29-1 and TRBJ1-1; TRBD1 might be the D (6 bases). Trimming stripped 3 bases from V and 5 bases from J, with 22 bases between. The germline CDR1 and CDR2 sequences are SQVTM and ANQGSEA. The CDR3 is 16 amino acids. Drawing the rest from reference TRBV29-1 and TRBJ1-1, the complete variable domain is SAVISQKPSRDICQRGTSLTIQCQVDSQVTMMFWYRQQPGQSLTLIATANQGSEATYESGFVIDKFPISRPNLTFSTLTVSNMSPEDSSIYLCSVEYPRGKAGTEAFFGQGTRLTVV.

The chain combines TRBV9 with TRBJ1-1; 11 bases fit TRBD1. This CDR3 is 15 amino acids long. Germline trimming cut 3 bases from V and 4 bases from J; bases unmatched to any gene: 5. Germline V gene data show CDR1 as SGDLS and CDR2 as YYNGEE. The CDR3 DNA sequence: TGTGCCAGCAGCGCATCCGGGACAGGGGGCACTGAAGCTTTCTTT. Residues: CASSASGTGGTEAFF. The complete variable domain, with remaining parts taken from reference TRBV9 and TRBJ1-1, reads DSGVTQTPKHLITATGQRVTLRCSPRSGDLSVYWYQQSLDQGLQFLIQYYNGEERAKGNILERFSAQQFPDLHSELNLSSLELGDSALYFCASSASGTGGTEAFFGQGTRLTVV.

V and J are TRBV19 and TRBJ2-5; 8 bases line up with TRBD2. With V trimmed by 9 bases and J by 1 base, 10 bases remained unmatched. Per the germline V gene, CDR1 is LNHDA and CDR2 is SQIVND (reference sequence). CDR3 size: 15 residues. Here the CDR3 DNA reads TGTGCCAGCCTTCCTAGCGGGCATCTCCAAGAGACCCAGTACTTC. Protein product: CASLPSGHLQETQYF.

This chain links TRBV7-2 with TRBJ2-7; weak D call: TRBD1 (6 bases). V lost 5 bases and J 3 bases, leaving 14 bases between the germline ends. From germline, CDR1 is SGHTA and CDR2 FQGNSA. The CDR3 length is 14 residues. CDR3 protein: CASSTRTDVYEQYF. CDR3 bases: TGTGCCAGCAGCACTCGGACAGATGTCTACGAGCAGTACTTC.

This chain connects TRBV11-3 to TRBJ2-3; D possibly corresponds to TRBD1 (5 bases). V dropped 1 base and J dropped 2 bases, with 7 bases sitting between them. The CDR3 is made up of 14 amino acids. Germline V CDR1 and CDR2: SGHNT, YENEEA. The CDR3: CASSLGRDTDTQYF. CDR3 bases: TGTGCCAGCAGCTTAGGCAGGGACACAGATACGCAGTATTTT. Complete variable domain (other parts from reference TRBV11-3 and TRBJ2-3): EAGVVQSPRYKIIEKKQPVAFWCNPISGHNTLYWYLQNLGQGPELLIRYENEEAVDDSQLPKDRFSAERLKGVDSTLKIQPAELGDSAVYLCASSLGRDTDTQYFGPGTRLTVL.

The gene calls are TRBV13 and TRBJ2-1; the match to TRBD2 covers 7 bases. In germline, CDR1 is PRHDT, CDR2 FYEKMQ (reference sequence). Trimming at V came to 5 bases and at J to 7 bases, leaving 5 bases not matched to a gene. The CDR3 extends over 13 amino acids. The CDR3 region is CASSPEGGNEQFF. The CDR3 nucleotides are TGTGCCAGCAGCCCGGAGGGAGGGAATGAGCAGTTCTTC.

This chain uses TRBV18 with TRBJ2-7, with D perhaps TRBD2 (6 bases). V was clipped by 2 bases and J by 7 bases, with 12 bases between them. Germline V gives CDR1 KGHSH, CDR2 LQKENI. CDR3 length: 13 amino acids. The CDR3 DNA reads TGTGCCAGCTCACCAAACCGGGCGGGGGAGCAGTACTTC. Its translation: CASSPNRAGEQYF. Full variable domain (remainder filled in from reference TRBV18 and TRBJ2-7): NAGVMQNPRHLVRRRGQEARLRCSPMKGHSHVYWYRQLPEEGLKFMVYLQKENIIDESGMPKERFSAEFPKEGPSILRIQQVVRGDSAAYFCASSPNRAGEQYFGPGTRLTVT.

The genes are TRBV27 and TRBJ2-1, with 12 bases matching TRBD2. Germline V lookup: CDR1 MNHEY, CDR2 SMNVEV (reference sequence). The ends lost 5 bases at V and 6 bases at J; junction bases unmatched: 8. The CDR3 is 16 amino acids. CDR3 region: CASSPGLAGHTNEQFF. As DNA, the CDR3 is TGTGCCAGCAGTCCGGGACTAGCGGGCCATACCAATGAGCAGTTCTTC.

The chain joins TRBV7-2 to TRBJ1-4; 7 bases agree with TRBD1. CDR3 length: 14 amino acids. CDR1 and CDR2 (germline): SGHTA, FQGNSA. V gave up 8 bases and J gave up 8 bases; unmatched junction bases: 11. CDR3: CASSREGAGEKLFF. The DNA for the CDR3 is TGTGCCAGCTCCCGCGAGGGGGCGGGAGAAAAACTGTTTTTT.

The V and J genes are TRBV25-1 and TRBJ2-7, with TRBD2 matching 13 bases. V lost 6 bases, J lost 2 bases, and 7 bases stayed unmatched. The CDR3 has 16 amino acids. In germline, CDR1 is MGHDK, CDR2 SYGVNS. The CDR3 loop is CASSGTSGTYTYEQYF. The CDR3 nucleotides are TGTGCCAGCAGCGGGACTAGCGGGACCTACACCTACGAGCAGTACTTC.

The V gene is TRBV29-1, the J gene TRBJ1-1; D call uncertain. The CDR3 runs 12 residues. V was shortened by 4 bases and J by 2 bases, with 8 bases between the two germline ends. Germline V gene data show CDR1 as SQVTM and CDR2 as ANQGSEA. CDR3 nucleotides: TGCAGCGTTGTCATGACAAACACTGAAGCTTTCTTT. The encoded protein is CSVVMTNTEAFF.